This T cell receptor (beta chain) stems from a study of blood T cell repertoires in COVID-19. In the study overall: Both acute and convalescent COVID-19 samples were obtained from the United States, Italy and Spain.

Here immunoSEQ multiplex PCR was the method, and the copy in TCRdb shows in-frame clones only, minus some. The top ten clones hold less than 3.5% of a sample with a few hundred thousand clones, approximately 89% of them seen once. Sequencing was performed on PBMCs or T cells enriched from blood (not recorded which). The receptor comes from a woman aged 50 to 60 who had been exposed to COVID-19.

The CDR3 DNA reads TGTGCCAGTAGTACAGGGACAGGGGTGGATGGTAATTCACCCCTCCACTTT. This sequence encodes CASSTGTGVDGNSPLHF. This chain links TRBV19 with TRBJ1-6; TRBD1 matches 10 bases. CDR1 is LNHDA, CDR2 SQIVND, per germline (reference sequence). Germline trimming cut 4 bases from V and 6 bases from J; bases unmatched to any gene: 9. The CDR3 spans 17 residues.